A selection of T cell receptor beta chains follows, all from one sample in a study of regulatory T cells in long-lasting Graves disease. Each CDR3 protein gets one entry after TCRdb re-called the multiplex PCR reads with MiXCR. The data contain fewer than 400,000 distinct CDR3 sequences, more than 15% of them singletons. Source: peripheral blood mononuclear cells (PBMCs), taken at new diagnosis, from a patient treated with antithyroid drugs. The receptor source for this set is a female donor with Graves disease. Both conserved end residues are trimmed from each CDR3. The D gene is left open where the match is weak. Clone sizes are given selectively: once, few, many, or a class where the clone is expanded.

d_call v_call clone_size cdr3_aa
. TRBV28 many ASGRPTDTYEQY
. TRBV11-2 . ASSPADVRTVGY
. TRBV11-2 many ASSLGSQYQETQY
TRBD1 TRBV28 many ASRTGGGNTIY
. TRBV11-2 . ASSLSFIETQY
. TRBV6-5 . ASSYLGAGGYGYT
. TRBV19 few ASSILPGVYEQY
. TRBV20-1 many SANERSPLGGTQY
. TRBV19 . ASMGFSGNTIY
. TRBV7-4 . ASSSRVYLTGELF
. TRBV19 many ASSTSRGYNSPLH
. TRBV4-1 . ASSPGRPENIQY
. TRBV2 many ASSDDLPLLTEAF
TRBD2 TRBV28 few ASSRLAPQETQY
TRBD1 TRBV2 many ASGSWDRGPLNYGYT
TRBD1 TRBV29-1 few SVGQGNYGYT
TRBD2 TRBV20-1 . SAPTSFDEQF
. TRBV11-2 many ASSLELQIGIQY
. TRBV20-1 many SARGVSSYEQY
TRBD1 TRBV7-9 . AGSLAPGQGNSPLH
TRBD1 TRBV6-2/TRBV6-3 . ASSSGTGPEQY
. TRBV12-3/TRBV12-4 many ASRITGELF
. TRBV10-3 many AIGSGGVESDTQY
TRBD2 TRBV12-3/TRBV12-4 many ASSSIAGGRSGSNEQF
TRBD1 TRBV18 . ASSPKSGTGYTEAF
TRBD1 TRBV6-2/TRBV6-3 many ASTVTGDQPQH
TRBD1 TRBV6-1 . ASSASEGARETQY
. TRBV9 many ASSPSSQTQY
. TRBV28 . ASGSLNPNIQY
TRBD2 TRBV2 once ASSDAGTSVKETQY
TRBD2 TRBV28 many ANRTDGIAGVRSHADTQY
. TRBV5-1 few ASSLGTLGSETQY
. TRBV5-6 many ASSEVMGNEKLF
TRBD1 TRBV20-1 many SAREPGQLNYGYT
TRBD1 TRBV28 many ASSPQGAKTGELF
. TRBV12-3/TRBV12-4 . ASSPGGRQEKLF
. TRBV19 many ASSDQGTSGGNTIY
TRBD1 TRBV15 many ATSGGQGGSYEQY
. TRBV5-6 . ASSSLGVGEDTEAF
. TRBV30 many ACPSDGGMGTDTQY
TRBD1 TRBV5-1 few ASSLTGTGGRTGELF
. TRBV9 . ASSVDAGMAEQY
. TRBV29-1 . SVEVAREQY
. TRBV30 many AHGTKNIQY
TRBD2 TRBV30 many AWSRTSGRAAGELF
TRBD2 TRBV7-2 few ASSARLAGRTDTQY
TRBD1 TRBV2 many ASTLDRTREGYT
. TRBV11-2 many ASSLTVGAALTYGYT